Sequencing of this T cell receptor (beta chain) was carried out in a study of shared clonotypes between healthy human individuals. V trimming: 0 bases; J trimming: 2 bases; junction bases outside the gene matches: 7. CDR1 SGHAT and CDR2 FQNNGV come from the germline V gene. The CDR3 is 17 residues long. Libraries were prepared by immunoSEQ multiplex PCR; TCRdb keeps only in-frame clonotypes and omits some of them. Here the sample spans over 850,000 clones, around 78% being singletons. Sequencing used memory CD4+ T cells from PBMCs. Sample subset: CD45RA-negative fraction. The receptor was isolated from a man aged 18 to 30 in good health. Some clones in this sample may be carry-over from other donors' samples. The chain uses TRBV11-2 and TRBJ2-7; 10 nucleotides align to TRBD1. The CDR3 DNA is TGTGCCAGCAGCTTAGATTGGCGACAGGGGGCCACCTACGAGCAGTACTTC. This gives the protein CASSLDWRQGATYEQYF.